This entry lists 2 T cell receptor beta chains sequenced from one sample in a study of Ad26.COV2.S vaccination and SARS-CoV-2 variants (dated by TCRdb to the early 2020s). The library was prepared using the immunoSEQ multiplex PCR assay. This is the immuneACCESS table as TCRdb keeps it, with only in-frame sequences that have V and J called. A part of the clones is gone; compared with another copy, unresolved V genes explain less than half, and the rest is unexplained. This sample comprises about 350,000 clones, roughly 90% of them detected only once. Around 6.4% of the sample comes from the top ten. The sample's treatment or condition label, in plain terms: 15 to 20 received Ad26.COV2.S at low or high dose, single or two shots; about 5 received placebo; per-sample allocation not given. For vaccine and placebo recipients, the sequenced repertoires came from samples collected on day 63 after the first injection.

The sample consisted of peripheral blood, taken in a trial of Ad26.COV2.S vaccine versus placebo. These receptors all come from a person between 18 and 59 years old who received the Ad26.COV2.S COVID-19 vaccine or a placebo.

This clone was observed once. This chain uses TRBV6-5 with TRBJ1-3; D is possibly TRBD1 (6 bases). This CDR3 comprises 14 residues. Germline V gives CDR1 MNHEY, CDR2 SVGAGI. Trimming took off 0 bases at V and 5 bases at J, with 8 bases between the two ends. The CDR3, as DNA: TGTGCCAGCAGTTACTCTGGGGGCCGAAACACCATATATTTT. It encodes CASSYSGGRNTIYF.

The sample holds a few counts of this clone. The rearrangement links TRBV5-1 to TRBJ1-5; D gene uncertain. CDR1 SGHRS and CDR2 YFSETQ come from the germline V gene. V was trimmed by 0 bases and J by 1 base, leaving 17 bases between them. CDR3 length equals 18 residues. CDR3 amino acids: CASSLGPGGRISNQPQHF. The CDR3, as DNA: TGCGCCAGCAGCTTGGGACCCGGAGGCAGGATCAGCAATCAGCCCCAGCATTTT.